Reported below is one T cell receptor (beta chain). Its target is not known. TCR beta CDR3 region amplification was performed from RNA transcripts. Researchers ran a first-round RT-PCR on the TCR CDR3 using the HTBI primer set. TCRdb re-analysed the multiplex PCR reads in MiXCR, keeping a single row per CDR3 protein. In the table there are roughly 330,000 distinct CDR3 sequences, approximately 15% of which are singletons. Criteria for exclusion of patients were uncontrolled infection, other autoimmune disease, pregnancy or lactation. These data are taken from a study of T cells in Graves' hyperthyroidism and ophthalmopathy. Germline-derived CDR1 and CDR2 are LNHDA and SQIVND (reference sequence). Germline trimming cut 5 bases from V and 5 bases from J; bases unmatched to any gene: 8. The CDR3 consists of 15 residues. Study conclusions and caveats: Most thyroid clonotypes expanded above 0.001 were also detected in blood.

The TCR was taken from a man under 40 with Graves' hyperthyroidism. V and J are TRBV19 and TRBJ1-5, with 8 nucleotides matching TRBD1. Sequencing input: blood. DNA of the CDR3: TGTGCCAGTAGTCGGGGACTGGACAGGGATCAGCCCCAGCATTTT. It specifies CASSRGLDRDQPQHF.